This T cell receptor (beta chain) was obtained from a study of blood T cell repertoires in COVID-19. Turning to the study itself: Acute-phase and convalescent COVID-19 samples originated in the United States, Italy and Spain. T cells, B-cell-depleted T cells, or PBMCs provided the cDNA or gDNA that served as material.

Source study methods: Estimates of nucleated cell counts were drawn from the amplification of reference gene primers. TCRdb's table, derived via immunoSEQ multiplex PCR, lists solely in-frame clones and lacks some. D and trimming were read from the DNA, whereas the V and J calls and clone size are those reported in that table. This table has under 85,000 clones, around three quarters appearing once. This TCR came from an elderly woman with active or convalescent COVID-19. Sequencing was carried out using peripheral blood.

CDR3 protein: CASSATGTPSRGYTF. The CDR3 DNA reads as TGTGCCAGCAGCGCCACCGGGACACCCTCTAGGGGCTACACCTTC. This chain links TRBV13 with TRBJ1-2; D is possibly TRBD1 (6 bases). Germline V gene lookup returns CDR1 PRHDT and CDR2 FYEKMQ (reference sequence). Deletions cut 5 bases from V and 8 bases from J, with 21 bases between. CDR3 length equals 15 residues.